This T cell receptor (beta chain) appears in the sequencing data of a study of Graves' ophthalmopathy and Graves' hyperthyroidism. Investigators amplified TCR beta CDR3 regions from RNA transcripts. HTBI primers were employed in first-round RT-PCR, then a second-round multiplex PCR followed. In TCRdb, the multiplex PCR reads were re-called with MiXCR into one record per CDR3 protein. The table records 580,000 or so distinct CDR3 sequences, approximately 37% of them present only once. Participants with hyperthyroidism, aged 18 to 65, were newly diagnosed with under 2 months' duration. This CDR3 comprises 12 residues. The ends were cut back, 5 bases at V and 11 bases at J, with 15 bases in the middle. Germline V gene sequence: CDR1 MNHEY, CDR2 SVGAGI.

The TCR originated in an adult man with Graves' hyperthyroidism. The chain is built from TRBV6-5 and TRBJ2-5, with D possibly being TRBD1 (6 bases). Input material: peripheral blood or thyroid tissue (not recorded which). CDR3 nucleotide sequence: TGTGCCAGCAGTCAGCTAGGGGGAGAGCAGTACTTC. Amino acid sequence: CASSQLGGEQYF.